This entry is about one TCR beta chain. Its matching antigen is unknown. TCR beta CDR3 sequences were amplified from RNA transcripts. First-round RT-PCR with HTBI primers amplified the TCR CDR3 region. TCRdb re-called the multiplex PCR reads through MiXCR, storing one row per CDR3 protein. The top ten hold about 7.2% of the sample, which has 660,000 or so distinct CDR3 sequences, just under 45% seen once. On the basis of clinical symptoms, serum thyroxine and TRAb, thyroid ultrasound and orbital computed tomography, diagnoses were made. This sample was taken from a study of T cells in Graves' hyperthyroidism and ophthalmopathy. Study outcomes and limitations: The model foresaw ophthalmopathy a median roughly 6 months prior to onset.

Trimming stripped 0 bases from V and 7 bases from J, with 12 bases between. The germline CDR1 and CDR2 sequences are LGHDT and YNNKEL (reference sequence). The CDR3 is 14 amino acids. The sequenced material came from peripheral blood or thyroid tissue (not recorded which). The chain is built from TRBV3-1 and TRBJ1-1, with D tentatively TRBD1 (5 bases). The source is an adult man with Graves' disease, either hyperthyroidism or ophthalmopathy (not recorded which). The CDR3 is CASSQEGRILEAFF. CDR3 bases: TGTGCCAGCAGCCAAGAGGGGCGTATTCTTGAAGCTTTCTTT.